These 32 T cell receptor beta chains were sequenced from one sample in a study of Graves' ophthalmopathy and Graves' hyperthyroidism. Amplifying from RNA transcripts, the study obtained TCR beta CDR3 regions. A first-round RT-PCR used HTBI primers, followed by a second-round multiplex PCR. TCRdb re-derived calls from the multiplex PCR reads in MiXCR, one entry per CDR3 protein. The sample lists about 740,000 distinct CDR3 sequences, approximately 40% seen once, with 35% to 55% in the top ten. Sample: peripheral blood. Source of these receptors: an adult man with Graves' ophthalmopathy.

This clonotype was detected ten times or more. The rearrangement joins TRBV2 to TRBJ2-5, with unresolved D. Germline V gene data show CDR1 as SNHLY and CDR2 as FYNNEI. CDR3 length equals 14 residues. V was shortened by 1 base and J by 5 bases, with 11 bases between the two germline ends. CDR3 coding DNA: TGTGCCAGCAGTGAAGATCCTATCAGGGAGACCCAGTACTTC. Residues: CASSEDPIRETQYF.

J is TRBJ1-1 and V is TRBV7-8, with 7 positions matching TRBD1. After removal of 8 bases from V and 2 bases from J, the junction contained 11 bases not matched to a gene. Looked up from germline, CDR1 is SGHVS and CDR2 is FQNEAQ. This CDR3 has 15 amino acids. The CDR3 nucleotides read TGTGCCAGCGGCTCTGCAACAGGGGTTAACACTGAAGCTTTCTTT. This translates into CASGSATGVNTEAFF. Filled out from reference TRBV7-8 and TRBJ1-1, the complete variable domain reads GAGVSQSPRYKVAKRGQDVALRCDPISGHVSLFWYQQALGQGPEFLTYFQNEAQLDKSGLPSDRFFAERPEGSVSTLKIQRTQQEDSAVYLCASGSATGVNTEAFFGQGTRLTVV.

This clonotype was recorded many times. The chain has TRBV7-9 and TRBJ1-1; no clear D. The germline gives CDR1 SEHNR, CDR2 FQNEAQ (reference sequence). Trimming removed 1 base at V and 4 bases at J, with 7 bases between. The CDR3 sequence is 13 residues long. The CDR3, as DNA: TGTGCCAGCAGCTTAGGGGAGGGCACTGAAGCTTTCTTT. Its protein product is CASSLGEGTEAFF.

The V gene is TRBV12-3 or TRBV12-4, the J gene TRBJ2-5; D perhaps matches TRBD2 (6 bases). The CDR3 sequence is 12 residues long. The ends were cut back, 6 bases at V and 9 bases at J, with 14 bases in the middle. The CDR3 protein is CASRGGMEPQYF. The CDR3, as DNA: TGTGCCAGCAGAGGAGGGATGGAGCCCCAGTACTTC.

This clonotype was found many times. The V gene is TRBV9, the J gene TRBJ1-2; weak D call: TRBD1 (6 bases). CDR1 is SGDLS and CDR2 is YYNGEE in the germline V gene. Deletions cut 0 bases from V and 4 bases from J, with 13 bases between. There are 15 residues in the CDR3. CDR3 DNA: TGTGCCAGCAGCGTAGCTGCCAGGGGTGGCTATGGCTACACCTTC. Encoded protein: CASSVAARGGYGYTF.

This chain uses TRBV2 with TRBJ2-7, with a possible D match to TRBD2 (6 bases). CDR1 is SNHLY and CDR2 is FYNNEI in the germline V gene. V was pared by 7 bases and J by 3 bases, with 13 bases between. The CDR3 sequence is 13 residues long. The CDR3 DNA sequence: TGTGCCAGCAAACGGGAGTCGGGCTACGAGCAGTACTTC. This codes for CASKRESGYEQYF.

The chain has TRBV20-1 and TRBJ1-3; tentatively, D is TRBD1 (5 bases). CDR1 and CDR2 (germline): DFQATT, SNEGSKA (reference sequence). This CDR3 is built from 16 residues. The ends were cut back, 5 bases at V and 1 base at J, with 18 bases in the middle. In DNA, the CDR3 is TGCAGTGCTGGGACGGATCTGGATCTGTCTGGAAACACCATATATTTT. Its translation is CSAGTDLDLSGNTIYF.

The chain joins TRBV10-3 to TRBJ1-5, with 7 bases fitting TRBD1. The CDR3 length is 18 residues. The trim removed 2 bases at V and 1 base at J, leaving 11 bases unmatched. Germline-derived CDR1 and CDR2 are ENHRY and SYGVKD. The CDR3: CAISEGGKGGRSNQPQHF. CDR3 DNA sequence: TGTGCCATCAGTGAGGGGGGGAAAGGGGGCAGGAGCAATCAGCCCCAGCATTTT.

The chain carries TRBV10-3 and TRBJ1-4; 9 nucleotides match TRBD1. J was trimmed by 6 bases and V by 5 bases; bases with no gene match: 7. CDR3 length: 15 residues. Germline V gene data show CDR1 as ENHRY and CDR2 as SYGVKD. The CDR3 nucleotides read TGTGCCATCAGTATACCGGGACAGGGTCATGAAAAACTGTTTTTT. Translated, it gives CAISIPGQGHEKLFF.

In DNA, the CDR3 is TGCAGTGCTAGAGACGGGGGGAGTCAGCCCCAGCATTTT. It codes for CSARDGGSQPQHF. This sequence joins TRBV20-1 and TRBJ1-5, with a tentative D call TRBD1 (5 bases). The V and J ends lost 0 bases and 6 bases respectively, with 9 bases between them. The CDR3 sequence is 13 residues long. CDR1 is DFQATT and CDR2 is SNEGSKA in the germline V gene (reference sequence).

This sequence joins TRBV29-1 and TRBJ1-5, with 10 bases lining up with TRBD1. Germline CDR1 is SQVTM and CDR2 is ANQGSEA. This CDR3 spans 14 amino acids. V gave up 6 bases and J gave up 5 bases; unmatched junction bases: 7. The DNA for the CDR3 is TGCAGCGTGACCGGGACAGGGGAAGATCAGCCCCAGCATTTT. This translates into CSVTGTGEDQPQHF.

This rearrangement joins TRBV29-1 to TRBJ1-2; maybe TRBD1 (5 bases). CDR1 is SQVTM and CDR2 is ANQGSEA in the germline V gene. The CDR3 sequence is 12 residues long. V was cut by 6 bases and J by 7 bases, with 15 bases left in between. The chain's CDR3 is CSVASGSGGYTF. The CDR3, as DNA: TGCAGCGTCGCGTCAGGGAGCGGTGGCTACACCTTC.

The chain carries TRBV24-1 and TRBJ1-5; D unresolved. V was pared by 4 bases and J by 2 bases, with 11 bases between. The CDR3 is made up of 15 amino acids. The germline V gene has CDR1 KGHDR and CDR2 SFDVKD. CDR3 region: CATSDPENRNQPQHF. The CDR3 DNA follows: TGTGCCACCAGTGACCCAGAGAACCGCAATCAGCCCCAGCATTTT.

This clonotype showed up just a few times. The rearrangement joins TRBV2 to TRBJ1-1; D is ambiguous. Per the germline V gene, CDR1 is SNHLY and CDR2 is FYNNEI. V was clipped by 4 bases and J by 1 base, with 19 bases between them. The CDR3 runs to 17 residues. CDR3 loop: CASSVSPGGGWNTEAFF. The CDR3 DNA is TGTGCCAGCAGTGTTAGCCCGGGAGGAGGGTGGAACACTGAAGCTTTCTTT.

This clonotype has more than one count but fewer than ten. V gene TRBV10-3 combines with J gene TRBJ2-6; 9 nucleotides match TRBD1. Unmatched junction bases numbered 12, after V lost 6 bases and J lost 0 bases. Germline lookup yields CDR1 ENHRY and CDR2 SYGVKD. The CDR3 covers 19 residues. The CDR3 region has the DNA TGTGCCATCAGGCCCAATACAGGGGGCCCTAACTCTGGGGCCAACGTCCTGACTTTC. Protein sequence: CAIRPNTGGPNSGANVLTF.

The table lists this clonotype with many counts. The chain recombines TRBV19 with TRBJ1-5; D is undetermined. The V gene's germline CDR1 is LNHDA and CDR2 SQIVND (reference sequence). This CDR3 has 16 residues. V was trimmed by 1 base and J by 6 bases, leaving 16 bases between them. The CDR3 reads CASSIVSMASGQPQHF. CDR3 DNA sequence: TGTGCCAGTAGTATAGTGTCTATGGCGAGCGGTCAGCCCCAGCATTTT.

The chain has TRBV6-6 and TRBJ1-2; D is unclear. The germline V and J ends were trimmed by 6 bases and 8 bases, with 16 bases remaining between them. The CDR3 has 13 residues. Per germline, CDR1 MNHNY and CDR2 SVGAGI (reference sequence). The CDR3 spells CASSDGNDKGYTF. The CDR3, as DNA: TGTGCCAGCAGCGACGGAAACGACAAGGGCTACACCTTC.

There are many counts of this clonotype. This chain uses TRBV7-9 with TRBJ2-7, with no clear D. There are 12 residues in the CDR3. Germline assignment: CDR1 SEHNR and CDR2 FQNEAQ (reference sequence). The V and J ends lost 7 bases and 2 bases respectively, with 9 bases between them. The CDR3 region has the DNA TGTGCCAGCACCGACAAGGCCTACGAGCAGTACTTC. Its translation: CASTDKAYEQYF.

The chain employs TRBV7-3 and TRBJ2-7; D remains ambiguous. The CDR3 extends over 14 amino acids. Germline V gives CDR1 SGHTA, CDR2 FQGTGA. Trimming left V 6 bases short and J 4 bases short, with 16 bases between. CDR3: CASSSTLADYEQYF. The CDR3 coding sequence is TGTGCCAGCAGTTCAACATTGGCAGATTACGAGCAGTACTTC.

The genes are TRBV19 and TRBJ2-3; 7 positions agree with TRBD2. The V and J ends lost 6 bases and 6 bases, in that order; junction bases with no gene match: 12. The CDR3 has 15 amino acids. Germline V lookup: CDR1 LNHDA, CDR2 SQIVND (reference sequence). Here the CDR3 DNA reads TGTGCCAGTAGCAAGCGGGACCGACTGACGGATACGCAGTATTTT. Translated, it gives CASSKRDRLTDTQYF.

As concerns this clonotype: Sequence at one end of the junction differs from germline and may be a read error. The rearrangement links TRBV10-3 to TRBJ2-2; TRBD1 aligns across 10 bases. The CDR3 is made up of 15 amino acids. Germline CDR1 reads ENHRY; CDR2 reads SYGVKD. The CDR3 DNA reads as TGTGCCAGCAGTTCAGGGACAGGGGTCACCGGGGAGCTGTTTTTT. Its translation: CASSSGTGVTGELFF.

There are a few counts of this clonotype. The CDR3, as DNA: TGCAGTGCTATAGCCCGGGGTGAAAAACTGTTTTTT. Encoded protein: CSAIARGEKLFF. The chain recombines TRBV20-1 with TRBJ1-4; D unresolved. V gave up 4 bases and J gave up 7 bases, with 10 bases separating them. Germline values: CDR1 DFQATT, CDR2 SNEGSKA (reference sequence). CDR3 size: 12 residues.

This clonotype came up many times. V and J are TRBV20-1 and TRBJ1-2, with D unclear. With 4 bases removed from V and 1 base from J, the gap between germline ends came to 19 bases. The CDR3 length is 16 residues. The V gene's germline CDR1 is DFQATT and CDR2 SNEGSKA (reference sequence). The CDR3 DNA follows: TGCAGTGCTACCGGCCGGCCTAGAACGGATAACTATGGCTACACCTTC. Protein product: CSATGRPRTDNYGYTF.

The sample holds many counts of this clonotype. V gene TRBV25-1 combines with J gene TRBJ2-2; D gene unclear. Trimming removed 2 bases at V and 1 base at J, with 2 bases between. The germline gives CDR1 MGHDK, CDR2 SYGVNS. There are 13 residues in the CDR3. CDR3 amino acids: CASSEGNTGELFF. The DNA for the CDR3 is TGTGCCAGCAGTGAAGGGAACACCGGGGAGCTGTTTTTT.

There are a few counts of this clonotype. The V and J genes are TRBV5-1 and TRBJ2-5; unclear D gene. The CDR3 consists of 12 residues. The V and J ends lost 3 bases and 7 bases respectively, with 10 bases between them. Germline CDR1 and CDR2: SGHRS and YFSETQ. Here the CDR3 reads CASSSHKGTQYF. The DNA for the CDR3 is TGCGCCAGCAGCTCCCATAAAGGGACCCAGTACTTC.

The chain combines TRBV24-1 with TRBJ2-7; 8 bases are shared with TRBD1. The CDR3 is 16 amino acids. Per the germline V gene, CDR1 is KGHDR and CDR2 is SFDVKD. V lost 3 bases and J lost 4; bases outside the gene matches: 10. The CDR3 sequence is CATSDPLRTGMYEQYF. CDR3 sequence (DNA): TGTGCCACCAGTGATCCACTCAGGACAGGGATGTACGAGCAGTACTTC.

The rearrangement uses TRBV6-5 and TRBJ1-2, with D perhaps matching TRBD1 (5 bases). CDR1 is MNHEY, CDR2 SVGAGI, per germline. The V gene lost 3 bases and the J gene lost 8 bases, with 22 bases spanning the gap. The CDR3 contains 16 residues. In DNA, the CDR3 is TGTGCCAGCAGTTATTTGGGCCAGGGTCCTAATTTAGGCTACACCTTC. Protein: CASSYLGQGPNLGYTF.

The V gene is TRBV25-1, the J gene TRBJ1-6; the match to TRBD1 covers 10 bases. CDR1 and CDR2 (germline): MGHDK, SYGVNS. Trimming cost V 4 bases and J 9 bases; bases outside gene matches: 9. The CDR3 loop spans 16 amino acids. The CDR3 loop is CASSASPGQGTSPLHF. The CDR3 region has the DNA TGTGCCAGCAGTGCTAGCCCGGGACAGGGGACTTCACCCCTCCACTTT. Full variable domain (missing parts from reference TRBV25-1 and TRBJ1-6): EADIYQTPRYLVIGTGKKITLECSQTMGHDKMYWYQQDPGMELHLIHYSYGVNSTEKGDLSSESTVSRIRTEHFPLTLESARPSHTSQYLCASSASPGQGTSPLHFGNGTRLTVT.

In its sample, this clonotype was seen a few times. The chain recombines TRBV24-1 with TRBJ2-5; maybe TRBD1 (5 bases). The CDR3 has 13 residues. Germline loops: CDR1 KGHDR, CDR2 SFDVKD. V gave up 9 bases and J gave up 1 base, with 11 bases separating them. The CDR3 reads CATHSRAQETQYF. CDR3 sequence (DNA): TGTGCCACCCATTCCAGGGCCCAAGAGACCCAGTACTTC.

This clonotype appeared once. DNA of the CDR3: TGCGCCAGCAGCTTGATGGGACTGTTTTTT. This translates into CASSLMGLFF. The chain combines TRBV5-1 with TRBJ1-4; D remains unclear. The germline V gene encodes CDR1 SGHRS and CDR2 YFSETQ. V was cut by 1 base and J by 13 bases, with 5 bases left in between. The CDR3 has 10 residues.

There are many counts of this clonotype. This sequence joins TRBV29-1 and TRBJ1-1; possible D gene TRBD1, 5 bases. The CDR3 has 13 residues. Germline CDR1 and CDR2: SQVTM and ANQGSEA. Trimming removed 5 bases at V and 0 bases at J, with 10 bases between. The CDR3 loop reads CSVRKGMNTEAFF. DNA of the CDR3: TGCAGCGTTCGGAAGGGGATGAACACTGAAGCTTTCTTT.

The chain has TRBV12-3 or TRBV12-4 and TRBJ2-7; 13 nucleotides match TRBD2. Unmatched junction bases numbered 11, after V lost 6 bases and J lost 6 bases. The CDR3 sequence is 16 residues long. CDR3 nucleotide sequence: TGTGCCAGCAGCAAATCACTAGCGGGAGGGCCTCCCGAGCAGTACTTC. Its translation is CASSKSLAGGPPEQYF.